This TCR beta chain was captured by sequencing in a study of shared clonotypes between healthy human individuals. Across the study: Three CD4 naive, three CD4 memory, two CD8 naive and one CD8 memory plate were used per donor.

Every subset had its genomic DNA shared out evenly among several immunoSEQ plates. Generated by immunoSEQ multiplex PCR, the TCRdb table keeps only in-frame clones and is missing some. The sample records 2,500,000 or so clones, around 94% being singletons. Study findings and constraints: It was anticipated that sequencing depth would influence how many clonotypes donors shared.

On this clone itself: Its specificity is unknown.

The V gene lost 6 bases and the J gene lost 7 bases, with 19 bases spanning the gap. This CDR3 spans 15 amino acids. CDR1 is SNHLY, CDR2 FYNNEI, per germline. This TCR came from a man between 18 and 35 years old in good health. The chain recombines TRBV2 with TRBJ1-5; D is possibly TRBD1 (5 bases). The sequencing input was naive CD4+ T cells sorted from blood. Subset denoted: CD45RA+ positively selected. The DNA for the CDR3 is TGTGCCAGCAGAAGAGATGACAGTAGGGGACAGCCCCAGCATTTT. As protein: CASRRDDSRGQPQHF.